A single sample is the source of the 21 T cell receptor beta chains below, sequenced in a study of CD8+ T cells in alopecia areata. The treatment was: oral pan-JAK inhibitor, 5-10 mg twice daily. The authors extracted RNA and reverse transcribed it into cDNA as the sequencing template. Method: immunoSEQ multiplex PCR; TCRdb's copy keeps in-frame clones and lacks some. The table lists around 200,000 clones, 64% of them singletons. The sample in question was CD4+ T cells sorted from blood, obtained at week 4, from a patient treated with tofacitinib. The receptors were sampled from a human donor with alopecia areata.

The sample holds a few counts of this clone. The V call is TRBV18, the J call TRBJ2-7, with no clear D. The germline gives CDR1 KGHSH, CDR2 LQKENI. Trimming pared 3 bases from V and 3 bases from J, leaving 12 bases between. The CDR3 is 14 amino acids. The CDR3 loop reads CASSPPSRRYEQYF. CDR3 sequence (DNA): TGTGCCAGCTCACCCCCCTCTCGCCGCTACGAGCAGTACTTC. Combining the CDR3 with reference TRBV18 and TRBJ2-7 gives the whole variable domain NAGVMQNPRHLVRRRGQEARLRCSPMKGHSHVYWYRQLPEEGLKFMVYLQKENIIDESGMPKERFSAEFPKEGPSILRIQQVVRGDSAAYFCASSPPSRRYEQYFGPGTRLTVT.

The chain couples TRBV9 to TRBJ1-1; possibly TRBD1 for D (5 bases). The CDR3 length is 14 residues. The V gene lost 3 bases and the J gene lost 1 base, with 10 bases spanning the gap. The germline gives CDR1 SGDLS, CDR2 YYNGEE. In nucleotides, the CDR3 is TGTGCCAGCAGCGGAGAAACAGGGAACACTGAAGCTTTCTTT. As protein: CASSGETGNTEAFF.

The J gene is TRBJ2-7, the V gene TRBV5-1; 8 bases are a match to TRBD1. Germline CDR1 and CDR2: SGHRS and YFSETQ. The V segment lost 4 bases and the J segment 6 bases; nucleotides outside the gene matches: 9. CDR3 size: 14 residues. CDR3 loop: CASSPGQGLVEQYF. CDR3 sequence (DNA): TGCGCCAGCAGCCCCGGACAGGGTTTAGTCGAGCAGTACTTC.

The chain carries TRBV9 and TRBJ2-2; 14 bases fit TRBD2. Trimming at V came to 4 bases and at J to 4 bases, leaving 6 bases not matched to a gene. The CDR3 sequence is 17 residues long. Germline V gives CDR1 SGDLS, CDR2 YYNGEE. CDR3 in amino acids: CASSPRTSGGSTGELFF. CDR3 in DNA: TGTGCCAGCAGCCCCCGGACTAGCGGGGGGTCCACCGGGGAGCTGTTTTTT.

The chain combines TRBV5-1 with TRBJ2-5; D gene uncertain. Trimming shortened V by 0 bases and J by 5 bases, and 14 bases separated the two germline ends. The germline V gene has CDR1 SGHRS and CDR2 YFSETQ. This CDR3 has 15 residues. CDR3 residues: CASSLDYQYWETQYF. The CDR3 nucleotides read TGCGCCAGCAGCTTGGATTATCAGTACTGGGAGACCCAGTACTTC.

The rearrangement joins TRBV4-1 to TRBJ2-3; D ambiguous. This CDR3 comprises 13 residues. With 0 bases removed from V and 5 bases from J, the gap between germline ends came to 6 bases. Per the germline V gene, CDR1 is MGHRA and CDR2 is YSYEKL. CDR3 protein: CASSQERQDTQYF. The CDR3 DNA follows: TGCGCCAGCAGCCAAGAAAGGCAAGATACGCAGTATTTT.

This clone showed up just a few times. The chain couples TRBV6-5 to TRBJ1-2; D is unresolved. Looked up from germline, CDR1 is MNHEY and CDR2 is SVGAGI. Between the trimmed V and J ends, which lost 8 bases and 7 bases, there was a span of 11 bases. This CDR3 comprises 11 residues. The CDR3 DNA reads TGTGCCAGCTCCACTGGCGGTGGCTACACCTTC. It codes for CASSTGGGYTF.

The chain links TRBV5-1 to TRBJ1-2; D not resolved. CDR3 size: 14 residues. Germline CDR1 SGHRS, CDR2 YFSETQ. Trimming shortened V by 4 bases and J by 6 bases, and 16 bases separated the two germline ends. CDR3 amino acids: CASSTYRASDGYTF. CDR3 DNA: TGCGCCAGCAGCACTTACCGGGCCTCGGATGGCTACACCTTC.

This clone turned up a few times. The V and J genes are TRBV5-1 and TRBJ2-7; unclear D gene. Trimming shortened V by 3 bases and J by 0 bases, and 7 bases separated the two germline ends. The germline CDR1 and CDR2 sequences are SGHRS and YFSETQ. This CDR3 comprises 13 residues. In DNA, the CDR3 is TGCGCCAGCAGCTCGGGTAGCTCCTACGAGCAGTACTTC. Protein sequence: CASSSGSSYEQYF.

The chain links TRBV5-1 to TRBJ2-2; D is unclear. CDR1 and CDR2 (germline): SGHRS, YFSETQ. The CDR3 runs 13 residues. The V gene lost 0 bases and the J gene lost 4 bases, with 4 bases spanning the gap. CDR3 nucleotides: TGCGCCAGCAGCTTGGGGATCACCGGGGAGCTGTTTTTT. As protein: CASSLGITGELFF.

On this clone: One end of the junction is discordant with germline, which a read error may explain. The chain employs TRBV7-2 and TRBJ2-2; unclear D gene. Germline CDR1 and CDR2: SGHTA and FQGNSA. The CDR3 loop spans 12 amino acids. The CDR3 reads CASSLYPGELFF. CDR3 DNA sequence: TGTGCCAGCAGCTTATATCCCGGAGAGCTGTTTTTT.

This chain links TRBV7-9 with TRBJ1-5, with unresolved D. This CDR3 has 12 amino acids. V lost 4 bases and J lost 9, with 10 bases in between. Germline CDR1 reads SEHNR; CDR2 reads FQNEAQ (reference sequence). Written as DNA, the CDR3 is TGTGCCAGCAGCTCGTATTCGACGCCCCAGCATTTT. Translating it yields CASSSYSTPQHF.

The CDR3 reads CASSIRPNTEAFF. The CDR3 nucleotides read TGTGCCAGTAGTATCAGACCGAACACTGAAGCTTTCTTT. The gene calls are TRBV19 and TRBJ1-1, with unresolved D. Trimming took off 3 bases at V and 1 base at J, with 6 bases between the two ends. The length of the CDR3 is 13 residues. Germline-derived CDR1 and CDR2 are LNHDA and SQIVND (reference sequence).

The chain couples TRBV30 to TRBJ1-2, with TRBD1 as a possible D gene (5 bases). This CDR3 has 15 amino acids. CDR1 and CDR2 (germline): GTSNPN, SVGIG (reference sequence). V was clipped by 1 base and J by 4 bases, with 16 bases between them. CDR3: CAWSASGPPGYGYTF. Written as DNA, the CDR3 is TGTGCCTGGAGTGCATCGGGACCGCCCGGCTATGGCTACACCTTC.

This clone was seen just once. The chain joins TRBV4-2 to TRBJ2-7, with 9 nucleotides matching TRBD1. The CDR3 covers 15 residues. Trimming cost V 0 bases and J 6 bases; bases outside gene matches: 6. Germline assignment: CDR1 LGHNA and CDR2 YNFKEQ. CDR3 nucleotides: TGTGCCAGCAGCCAAGATAGGGACAGGGCGAGCGAGCAGTACTTC. The encoded protein is CASSQDRDRASEQYF.

In nucleotides, the CDR3 is TGTGCCAGCAGCAGAGCCGGGAAGGCAGCTTTCTTT. Its protein product is CASSRAGKAAFF. V is TRBV7-2 and J is TRBJ1-1; D is unresolved. CDR1 is SGHTA and CDR2 is FQGNSA in the germline V gene. CDR3 length: 12 residues. With 5 bases removed from V and 10 bases from J, the gap between germline ends came to 14 bases.

V usage is TRBV6-5 and J usage is TRBJ2-1; D is unresolved. The V and J ends lost 2 bases and 2 bases respectively, with 13 bases between them. This CDR3 comprises 16 residues. Germline CDR1 reads MNHEY; CDR2 reads SVGAGI. The CDR3 region has the DNA TGTGCCAGCAGTTACGTCCGTGGGATTACCTACAATGAGCAGTTCTTC. It specifies CASSYVRGITYNEQFF.

CDR3 nucleotide sequence: TGTGCCAGCAGCAGGGACAGGGACTTGCATGGCTACACCTTC. It yields the protein CASSRDRDLHGYTF. J is TRBJ1-2 and V is TRBV7-2; 9 nucleotides match TRBD1. Germline values: CDR1 SGHTA, CDR2 FQGNSA. Losses at the gene ends were 5 bases for V and 6 bases for J; bases not matched to a gene: 7. The CDR3 loop spans 14 amino acids. The full variable domain, its missing parts supplied by reference TRBV7-2 and TRBJ1-2, is GAGVSQSPSNKVTEKGKDVELRCDPISGHTALYWYRQSLGQGLEFLIYFQGNSAPDKSGLPSDRFSAERTGGSVSTLTIQRTQQEDSAVYLCASSRDRDLHGYTFGSGTRLTVV.

This clone has only a few counts. The chain links TRBV23-1 to TRBJ2-2; D possibly uses TRBD1 or TRBD2 (5 bases each). TRBV23-1 is known as an ORF, though its function is uncertain. This CDR3 spans 18 amino acids. Trimming shortened V by 1 base and J by 1 base, and 16 bases separated the two germline ends. CDR3 bases: TGCGCCAGCAGTCAATGGTTTTGGGACGTTCTGAACACCGGGGAGCTGTTTTTT. This codes for CASSQWFWDVLNTGELFF.

In its sample, this clone was seen a few times. Other nucleotide sequences from this sample produce the same CDR3. Written as DNA, the CDR3 is TGCAGCGTTGTTGGACAAGAGACCCAGTACTTC. As protein: CSVVGQETQYF. The rearrangement uses TRBV29-1 and TRBJ2-5; D unclear. This CDR3 region has 11 residues. The V end was cut by 4 bases, the J end by 2 bases, with 5 bases between. Germline V CDR1 and CDR2: SQVTM, ANQGSEA.

Here the CDR3 reads CSVIAWGNTEAFF. The CDR3 DNA reads TGCAGCGTTATCGCATGGGGGAACACTGAAGCTTTCTTT. This chain connects TRBV29-1 to TRBJ1-1, with unresolved D. The CDR3 runs to 13 residues. CDR1 SQVTM and CDR2 ANQGSEA come from the germline V gene. V was pared by 5 bases and J by 1 base, with 11 bases between.